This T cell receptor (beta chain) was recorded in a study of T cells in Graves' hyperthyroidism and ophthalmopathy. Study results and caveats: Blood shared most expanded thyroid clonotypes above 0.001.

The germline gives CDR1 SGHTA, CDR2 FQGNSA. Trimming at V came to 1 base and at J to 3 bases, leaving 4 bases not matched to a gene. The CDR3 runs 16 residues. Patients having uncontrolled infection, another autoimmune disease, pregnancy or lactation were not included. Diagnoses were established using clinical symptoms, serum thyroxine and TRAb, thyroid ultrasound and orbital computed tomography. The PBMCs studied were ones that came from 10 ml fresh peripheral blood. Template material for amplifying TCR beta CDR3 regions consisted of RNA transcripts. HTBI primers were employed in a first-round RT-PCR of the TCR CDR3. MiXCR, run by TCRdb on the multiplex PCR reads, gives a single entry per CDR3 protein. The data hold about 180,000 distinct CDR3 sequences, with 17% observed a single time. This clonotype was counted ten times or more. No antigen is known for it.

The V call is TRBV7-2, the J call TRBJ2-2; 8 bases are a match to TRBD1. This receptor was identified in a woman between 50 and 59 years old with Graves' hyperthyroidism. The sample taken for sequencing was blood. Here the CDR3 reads CASSLGRGQHTGELFF. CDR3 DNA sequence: TGTGCCAGCAGCTTAGGCAGGGGGCAACACACCGGGGAGCTGTTTTTT.